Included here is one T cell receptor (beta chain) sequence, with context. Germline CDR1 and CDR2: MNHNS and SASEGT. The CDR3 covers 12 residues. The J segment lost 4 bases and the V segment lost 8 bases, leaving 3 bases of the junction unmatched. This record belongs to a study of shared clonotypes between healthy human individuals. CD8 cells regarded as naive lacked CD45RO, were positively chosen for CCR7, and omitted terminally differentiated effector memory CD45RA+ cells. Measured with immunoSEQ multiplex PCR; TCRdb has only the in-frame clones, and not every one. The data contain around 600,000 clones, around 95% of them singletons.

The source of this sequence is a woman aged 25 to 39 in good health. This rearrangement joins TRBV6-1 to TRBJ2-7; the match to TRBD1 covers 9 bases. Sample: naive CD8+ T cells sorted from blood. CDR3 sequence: CASRQGVYEQYF. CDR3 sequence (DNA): TGTGCCAGCCGACAGGGGGTATACGAGCAGTACTTC.